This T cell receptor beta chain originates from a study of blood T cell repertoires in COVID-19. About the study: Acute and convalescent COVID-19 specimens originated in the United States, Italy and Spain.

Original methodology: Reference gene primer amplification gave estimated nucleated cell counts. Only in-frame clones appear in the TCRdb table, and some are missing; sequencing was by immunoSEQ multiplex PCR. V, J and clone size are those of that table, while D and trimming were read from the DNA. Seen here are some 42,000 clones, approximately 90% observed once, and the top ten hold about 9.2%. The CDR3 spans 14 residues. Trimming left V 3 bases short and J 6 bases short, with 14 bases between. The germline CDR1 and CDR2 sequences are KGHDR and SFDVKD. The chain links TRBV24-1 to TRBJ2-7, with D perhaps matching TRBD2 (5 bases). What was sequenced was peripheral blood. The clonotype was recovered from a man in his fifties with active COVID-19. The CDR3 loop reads CATSDPDRAGEQYF. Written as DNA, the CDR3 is TGTGCCACCAGTGATCCTGACCGGGCGGGCGAGCAGTACTTC.